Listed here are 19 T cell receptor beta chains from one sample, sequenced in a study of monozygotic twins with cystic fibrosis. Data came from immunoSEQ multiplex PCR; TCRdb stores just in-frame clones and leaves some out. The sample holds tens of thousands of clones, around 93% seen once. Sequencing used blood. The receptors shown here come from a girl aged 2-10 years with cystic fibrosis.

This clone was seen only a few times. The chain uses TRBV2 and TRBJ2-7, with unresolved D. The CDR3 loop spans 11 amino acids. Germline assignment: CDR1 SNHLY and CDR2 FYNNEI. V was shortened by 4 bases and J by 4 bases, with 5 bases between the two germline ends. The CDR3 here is CASSVHYEQYF. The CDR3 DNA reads TGTGCCAGCAGTGTGCATTACGAGCAGTACTTC.

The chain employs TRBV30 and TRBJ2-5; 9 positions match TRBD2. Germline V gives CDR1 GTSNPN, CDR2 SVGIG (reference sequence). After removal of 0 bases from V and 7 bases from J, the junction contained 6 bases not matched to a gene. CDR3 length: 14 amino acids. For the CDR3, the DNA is TGTGCCTGGAGTGTCCTAGGGCGGGGGGGGACCCAGTACTTC. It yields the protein CAWSVLGRGGTQYF.

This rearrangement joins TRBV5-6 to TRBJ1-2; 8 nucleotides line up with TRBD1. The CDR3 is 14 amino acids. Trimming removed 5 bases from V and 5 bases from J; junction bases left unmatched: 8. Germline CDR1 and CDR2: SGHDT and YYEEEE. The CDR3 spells CASRRTGFGYGYTF. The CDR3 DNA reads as TGTGCCAGCAGACGGACAGGGTTCGGGTATGGCTACACCTTC.

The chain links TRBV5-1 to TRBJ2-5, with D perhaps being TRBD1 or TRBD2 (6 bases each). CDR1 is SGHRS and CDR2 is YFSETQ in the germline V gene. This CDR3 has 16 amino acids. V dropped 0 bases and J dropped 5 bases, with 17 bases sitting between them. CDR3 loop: CASSLVGGVGGETQYF. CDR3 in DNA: TGCGCCAGCAGCTTGGTGGGGGGCGTAGGCGGTGAGACCCAGTACTTC.

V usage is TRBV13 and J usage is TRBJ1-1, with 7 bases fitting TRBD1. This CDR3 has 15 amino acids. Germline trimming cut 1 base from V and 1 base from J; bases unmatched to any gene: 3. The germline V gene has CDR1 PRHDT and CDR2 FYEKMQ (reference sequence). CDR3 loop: CASSLVQGGNTEAFF. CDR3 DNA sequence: TGTGCCAGCAGCTTAGTCCAGGGGGGGAACACTGAAGCTTTCTTT.

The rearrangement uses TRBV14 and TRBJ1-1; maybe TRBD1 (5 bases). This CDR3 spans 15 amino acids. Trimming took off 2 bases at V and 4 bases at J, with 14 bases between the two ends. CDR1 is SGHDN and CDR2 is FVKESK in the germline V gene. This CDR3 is CASSQRPGGSTEAFF. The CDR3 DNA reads TGTGCCAGCAGCCAAAGACCGGGGGGAAGCACTGAAGCTTTCTTT.

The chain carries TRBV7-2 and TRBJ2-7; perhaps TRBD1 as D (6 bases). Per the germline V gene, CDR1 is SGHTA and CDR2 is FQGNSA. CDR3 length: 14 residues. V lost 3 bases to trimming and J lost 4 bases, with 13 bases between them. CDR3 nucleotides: TGTGCCAGCAGCTTCAGTTCTAGGGGGTACGAGCAGTACTTC. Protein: CASSFSSRGYEQYF. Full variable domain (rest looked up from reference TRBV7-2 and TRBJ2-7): GAGVSQSPSNKVTEKGKDVELRCDPISGHTALYWYRQSLGQGLEFLIYFQGNSAPDKSGLPSDRFSAERTGGSVSTLTIQRTQQEDSAVYLCASSFSSRGYEQYFGPGTRLTVT.

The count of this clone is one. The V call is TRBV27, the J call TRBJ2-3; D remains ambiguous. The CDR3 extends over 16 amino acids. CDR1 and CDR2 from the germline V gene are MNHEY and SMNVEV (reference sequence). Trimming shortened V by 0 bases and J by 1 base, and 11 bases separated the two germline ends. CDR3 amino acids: CASSLSRLLGTDTQYF. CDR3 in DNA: TGTGCCAGCAGTTTATCTCGGTTATTGGGCACAGATACGCAGTATTTT.

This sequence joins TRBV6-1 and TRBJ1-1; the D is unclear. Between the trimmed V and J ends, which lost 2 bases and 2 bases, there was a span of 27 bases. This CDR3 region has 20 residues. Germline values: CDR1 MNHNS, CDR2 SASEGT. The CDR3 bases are TGTGCCAGCAGTGAAAGTGAGGGAGTGTTATCTTACAACCACAACACTGAAGCTTTCTTT. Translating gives CASSESEGVLSYNHNTEAFF.

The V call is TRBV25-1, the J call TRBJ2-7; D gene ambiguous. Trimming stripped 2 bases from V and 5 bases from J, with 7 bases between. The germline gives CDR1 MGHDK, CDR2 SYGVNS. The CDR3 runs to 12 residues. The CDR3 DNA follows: TGTGCCAGCAGTGAAAACAGCGACGAGCAGTACTTC. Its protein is CASSENSDEQYF.

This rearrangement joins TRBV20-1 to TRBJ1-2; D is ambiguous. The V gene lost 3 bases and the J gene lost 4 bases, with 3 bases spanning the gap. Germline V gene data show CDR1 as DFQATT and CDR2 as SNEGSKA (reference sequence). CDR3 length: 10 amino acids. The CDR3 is CSASPYGYTF. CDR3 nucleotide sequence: TGCAGTGCTAGCCCCTATGGCTACACCTTC.

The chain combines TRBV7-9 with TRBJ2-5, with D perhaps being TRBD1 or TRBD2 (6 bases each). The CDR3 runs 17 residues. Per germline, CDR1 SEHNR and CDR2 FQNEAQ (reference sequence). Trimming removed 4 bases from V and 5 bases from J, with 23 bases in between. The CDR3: CASSSPGRGTPNETQYF. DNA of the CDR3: TGTGCCAGCAGCTCCCCAGGTAGGGGGACTCCCAATGAGACCCAGTACTTC.

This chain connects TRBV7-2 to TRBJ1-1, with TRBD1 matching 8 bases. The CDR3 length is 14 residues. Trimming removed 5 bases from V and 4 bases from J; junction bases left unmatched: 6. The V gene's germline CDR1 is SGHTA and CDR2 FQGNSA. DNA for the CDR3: TGTGCCAGCAGCCCTGGACAGGGACGCACTGAAGCTTTCTTT. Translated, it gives CASSPGQGRTEAFF. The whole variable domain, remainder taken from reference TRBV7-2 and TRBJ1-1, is GAGVSQSPSNKVTEKGKDVELRCDPISGHTALYWYRQSLGQGLEFLIYFQGNSAPDKSGLPSDRFSAERTGGSVSTLTIQRTQQEDSAVYLCASSPGQGRTEAFFGQGTRLTVV.

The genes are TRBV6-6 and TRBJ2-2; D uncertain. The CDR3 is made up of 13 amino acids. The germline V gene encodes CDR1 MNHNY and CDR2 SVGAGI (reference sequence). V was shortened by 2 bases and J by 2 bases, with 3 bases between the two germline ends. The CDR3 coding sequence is TGTGCCAGCAGTTACGTAAACACCGGGGAGCTGTTTTTT. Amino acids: CASSYVNTGELFF.

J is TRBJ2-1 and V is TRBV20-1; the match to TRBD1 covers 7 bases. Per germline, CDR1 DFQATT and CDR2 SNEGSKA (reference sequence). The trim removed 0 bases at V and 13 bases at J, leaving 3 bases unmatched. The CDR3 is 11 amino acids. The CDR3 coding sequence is TGCAGTGCTAGAGACCAGGGGGACCAGTTCTTC. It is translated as CSARDQGDQFF.

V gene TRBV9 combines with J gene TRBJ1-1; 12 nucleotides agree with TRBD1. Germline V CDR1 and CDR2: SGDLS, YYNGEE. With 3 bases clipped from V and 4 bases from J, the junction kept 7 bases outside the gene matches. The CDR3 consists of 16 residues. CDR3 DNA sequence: TGTGCCAGCAGCGGAACCGGGACAGGGGGCTCCACTGAAGCTTTCTTT. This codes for CASSGTGTGGSTEAFF.

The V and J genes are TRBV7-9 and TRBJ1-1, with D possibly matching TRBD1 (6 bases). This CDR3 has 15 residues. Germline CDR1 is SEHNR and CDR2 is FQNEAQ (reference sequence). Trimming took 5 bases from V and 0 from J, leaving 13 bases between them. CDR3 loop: CASSLWTEMNTEAFF. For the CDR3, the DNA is TGTGCCAGCAGCCTCTGGACAGAAATGAACACTGAAGCTTTCTTT.

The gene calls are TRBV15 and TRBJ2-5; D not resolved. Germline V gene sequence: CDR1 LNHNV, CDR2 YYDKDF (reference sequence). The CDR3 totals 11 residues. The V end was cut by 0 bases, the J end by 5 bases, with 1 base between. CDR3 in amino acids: CATSREETQYF. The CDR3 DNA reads TGTGCCACCAGCAGAGAGGAGACCCAGTACTTC.

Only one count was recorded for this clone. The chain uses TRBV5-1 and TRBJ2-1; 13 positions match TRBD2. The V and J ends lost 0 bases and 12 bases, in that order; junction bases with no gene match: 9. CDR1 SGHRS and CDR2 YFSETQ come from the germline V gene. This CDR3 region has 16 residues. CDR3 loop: CASSLETSGGPTGQFF. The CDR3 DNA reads TGCGCCAGCAGCTTGGAGACTAGCGGGGGGCCAACTGGGCAGTTCTTC.